These 18 T cell receptor beta chains were sequenced from one sample in a study of cytomegalovirus exposure and HLA in healthy donors. PCR employed 60 Vbeta and 13 Jbeta primers. The method was immunoSEQ multiplex PCR; TCRdb's version includes in-frame clones alone and lacks a portion of them. The sample holds 100,000 to 150,000 clones, over 15% seen once. The sample comprised PBMCs. The receptors come from a female donor in good health and CMV-seropositive.

The chain links TRBV11-2 to TRBJ1-4; TRBD1 aligns across 9 bases. This CDR3 spans 16 amino acids. Germline CDR1 and CDR2: SGHAT and FQNNGV. J was trimmed by 7 bases and V by 0 bases; bases with no gene match: 6. The DNA of the CDR3 is TGTGCCAGCAGCTTAGAGAGGGACAGGGCTCGTGAAAAACTGTTTTTT. Protein product: CASSLERDRAREKLFF.

V and J are TRBV13 and TRBJ2-7; 11 bases are shared with TRBD1. Germline lookup yields CDR1 PRHDT and CDR2 FYEKMQ (reference sequence). Trimming at V came to 6 bases and at J to 1 base, leaving 8 bases not matched to a gene. The CDR3 covers 16 residues. CDR3 sequence: CASRKAGQGASYEQYF. CDR3 DNA: TGTGCCAGCAGAAAGGCAGGACAGGGGGCGTCCTACGAGCAGTACTTC.

The chain joins TRBV6-1 to TRBJ1-5; TRBD1 matches 10 bases. This CDR3 has 15 amino acids. The V and J ends lost 7 bases and 6 bases, in that order; junction bases with no gene match: 9. CDR1 is MNHNS, CDR2 SASEGT, per germline. The CDR3 protein is CASNKAGTGAQPQHF. The CDR3 bases are TGTGCCAGCAATAAGGCCGGGACAGGGGCTCAGCCCCAGCATTTT.

This rearrangement joins TRBV21-1 to TRBJ2-4; TRBD2, as called in the table, went unchecked against the DNA. TRBV21-1 is an annotated pseudogene. There are 17 residues in the CDR3. The CDR3 sequence: CASSKGTGVVAKNIQYF. CDR3 in DNA: TGTGCCAGCAGCAAGGGGACGGGGGTCGTAGCCAAAAACATTCAGTACTTC.

The sample holds a few counts of this clone. This sequence joins TRBV2 and TRBJ1-5; 12 bases map to TRBD1. CDR1 and CDR2 (germline): SNHLY, FYNNEI. The CDR3 runs to 14 residues. V was pared by 7 bases and J by 6 bases, with 4 bases of the junction left unmatched. CDR3 nucleotide sequence: TGTGCCAGCAATCCGGGACAGGGGGCTCAGCCCCAGCATTTT. Protein: CASNPGQGAQPQHF.

The chain couples TRBV6-6 to TRBJ2-7, with 8 bases that match TRBD1. Losses at the gene ends were 6 bases for V and 1 base for J; bases not matched to a gene: 2. Germline CDR1 reads MNHNY; CDR2 reads SVGAGI (reference sequence). The CDR3 totals 13 residues. The CDR3 DNA follows: TGTGCCAGCAGGAGGACAGGGTCCTACGAGCAGTACTTC. Translating it yields CASRRTGSYEQYF.

This clone showed up just a few times. CDR3 DNA: TGTGCCAGCAGCTCCTCTGATGAAAAACTGTTTTTT. This sequence encodes CASSSSDEKLFF. This sequence joins TRBV5-4 and TRBJ1-4; D uncertain. Trimming pared 3 bases from V and 6 bases from J, leaving 6 bases between. The CDR3 is 12 residues long. From germline, CDR1 is SGHNT and CDR2 YYREEE (reference sequence).

The chain joins TRBV4-3 to TRBJ1-4, with 9 bases lining up with TRBD1. Trimming at V came to 3 bases and at J to 9 bases, leaving 11 bases not matched to a gene. Germline V gene data show CDR1 as LGHNA and CDR2 as YSLEER. CDR3 length equals 16 residues. In DNA, the CDR3 is TGCGCCAGCAGCCAGGTAACGGGACAGGGCGGACAAAAACTGTTTTTT. Its translation is CASSQVTGQGGQKLFF.

This clone was counted between two and nine times. V gene TRBV2 combines with J gene TRBJ2-1; D ambiguous. Germline values: CDR1 SNHLY, CDR2 FYNNEI. V lost 6 bases, J lost 5 bases, and 17 bases lay in between. This CDR3 spans 15 amino acids. CDR3 in DNA: TGTGCCAGCAGCGCTAGGCAGAGCTACGACAATGAGCAGTTCTTC. It codes for CASSARQSYDNEQFF.

This clone has only a few counts. The chain uses TRBV7-9 and TRBJ1-4; maybe TRBD1 (5 bases). The V and J ends lost 3 bases and 8 bases respectively, with 13 bases between them. Per germline, CDR1 SEHNR and CDR2 FQNEAQ (reference sequence). The CDR3 runs to 14 residues. CDR3: CASSFVGEREKLFF. CDR3 in DNA: TGTGCCAGCAGCTTTGTAGGGGAAAGGGAAAAACTGTTTTTT.

The genes are TRBV9 and TRBJ1-6; D might be TRBD1 (5 bases). Germline V gene sequence: CDR1 SGDLS, CDR2 YYNGEE. The CDR3 is 16 residues long. V lost 3 bases, J lost 10 bases, and 20 bases lay in between. The CDR3 DNA reads TGTGCCAGCAGCGGTGTTTGGATGGGGGGAGGGTCACCCCTCCACTTT. This encodes CASSGVWMGGGSPLHF.

The table lists this clone with a few counts. The chain is built from TRBV7-2 and TRBJ2-1, with 9 bases fitting TRBD2. In germline, CDR1 is SGHTA, CDR2 FQGNSA. V lost 1 base, J lost 5 bases, and 3 bases stayed unmatched. The CDR3 spans 15 residues. CDR3 in DNA: TGTGCCAGCAGCTTAGGATTAGCGGGGGACAATGAGCAGTTCTTC. Translating gives CASSLGLAGDNEQFF.

The rearrangement links TRBV7-9 to TRBJ2-1; 12 bases align to TRBD2. Germline lookup yields CDR1 SEHNR and CDR2 FQNEAQ (reference sequence). CDR3 size: 16 residues. V shed 7 bases, J shed 7 bases, and the junction held 11 bases outside the gene matches. The CDR3 nucleotides are TGTGCCAGCAACAAGGGGGCTAGCGGGAGGGAAAATGAGCAGTTCTTC. Its protein is CASNKGASGRENEQFF.

CDR3: CASRVTSGIPFF. Written as DNA, the CDR3 is TGTGCCAGCAGGGTGACTAGCGGCATACCGTTCTTC. The chain links TRBV2 to TRBJ2-1; TRBD2 matches 9 bases. J gave up 15 bases and V 6 bases, and 9 bases lay outside the gene matches. CDR1 is SNHLY and CDR2 is FYNNEI in the germline V gene. This CDR3 has 12 residues.

This clone occurred a few times. The chain recombines TRBV9 with TRBJ1-1, with 10 bases aligning to TRBD1. The CDR3 length is 12 residues. V lost 3 bases and J lost 12; bases outside the gene matches: 5. Germline V gene data show CDR1 as SGDLS and CDR2 as YYNGEE. The CDR3 DNA sequence: TGTGCCAGCAGCGCGGGACAGGGGCAAACTTTCTTT. Its translation: CASSAGQGQTFF.

The chain carries TRBV6-4 and TRBJ2-1; 8 nucleotides align to TRBD2. The junction had 14 bases not matched to a gene; V was cut back by 4 bases and J by 0 bases. The CDR3 totals 19 residues. Germline CDR1 is MRHNA and CDR2 is SNTAGT. CDR3 loop: CASSAVLVAGTSSYNEQFF. In DNA, the CDR3 is TGTGCCAGCAGTGCGGTCCTGGTAGCGGGGACGAGCTCCTACAATGAGCAGTTCTTC.

This clone was picked up a small number of times. V and J are TRBV5-1 and TRBJ2-1, with D possibly matching TRBD2 (6 bases). This CDR3 contains 17 residues. Trimming cost V 0 bases and J 7 bases, with 20 bases left between them. Germline V gene lookup returns CDR1 SGHRS and CDR2 YFSETQ. The CDR3 here is CASSLGIRDWLVNEQFF. The DNA for the CDR3 is TGCGCCAGCAGCTTGGGGATCCGGGACTGGCTAGTGAATGAGCAGTTCTTC.

The rearrangement joins TRBV5-4 to TRBJ2-7, with TRBD2 identical over 11 bases. Germline CDR1 reads SGHNT; CDR2 reads YYREEE (reference sequence). CDR3 size: 18 residues. Germline trimming cut 4 bases from V and 3 bases from J; bases unmatched to any gene: 15. The CDR3 sequence is CASSQSGLLAGGSYEQYF. The CDR3 nucleotides are TGTGCCAGCAGCCAGAGCGGACTTCTAGCGGGAGGAAGCTACGAGCAGTACTTC.